This record covers a single TCR beta chain. Its antigen is as yet unknown. The CDR3 is 15 residues long. V lost 1 base and J lost 3; bases outside the gene matches: 0. CDR1 is SGHVS and CDR2 is FQNEAQ in the germline V gene. Treatment for every participant with HIV took place in the United States. An immunoSEQ assay, version v3.0, was performed at survey level. Here immunoSEQ multiplex PCR was the method, and the copy in TCRdb shows in-frame clones only, minus some. Seen here are 10,000 to 12,000 clones, 82% observed once, and the top ten hold around 15%. The data are from a study of long-term antiretroviral therapy in people with HIV. Study-level results: The ART regimens used between the mid-2000s and the late 2010s may be less effective than current ones. Adherence to ART, viral resistance and therapy changes lacked any data. CDR3 lengths in HIV samples spanned a narrower range than controls.

The chain links TRBV7-8 to TRBJ2-2, with 9 bases fitting TRBD1. This material consisted of unsorted PBMCs, taken 1.2 years after starting antiretroviral therapy. This receptor was obtained from a man aged 40-49 years with HIV. The CDR3: CASSLGDRDTGELFF. The CDR3 nucleotides are TGTGCCAGCAGCTTAGGGGACAGGGACACCGGGGAGCTGTTTTTT.